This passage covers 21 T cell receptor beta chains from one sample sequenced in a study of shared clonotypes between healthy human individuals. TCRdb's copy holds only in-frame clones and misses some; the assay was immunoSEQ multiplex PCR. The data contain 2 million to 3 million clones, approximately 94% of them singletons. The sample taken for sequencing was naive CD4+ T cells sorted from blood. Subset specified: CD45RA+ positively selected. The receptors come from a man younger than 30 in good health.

CDR3 DNA: TGCGCCAGCAGCTTTGATACAGCGGGAGACGGCGGGGAGCTGTTTTTT. It specifies CASSFDTAGDGGELFF. This chain connects TRBV5-1 to TRBJ2-2, with TRBD2 matching over 8 bases. Germline lookup yields CDR1 SGHRS and CDR2 YFSETQ. CDR3 size: 16 residues. With V trimmed by 2 bases and J by 7 bases, 10 bases remained unmatched.

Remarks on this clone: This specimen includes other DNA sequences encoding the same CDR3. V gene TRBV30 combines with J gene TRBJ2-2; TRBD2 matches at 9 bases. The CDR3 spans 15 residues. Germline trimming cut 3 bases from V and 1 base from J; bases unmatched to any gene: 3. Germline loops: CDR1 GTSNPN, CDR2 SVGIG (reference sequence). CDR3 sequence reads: CAWSLAGLNTGELFF. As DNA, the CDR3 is TGTGCCTGGAGCCTAGCGGGACTGAACACCGGGGAGCTGTTTTTT.

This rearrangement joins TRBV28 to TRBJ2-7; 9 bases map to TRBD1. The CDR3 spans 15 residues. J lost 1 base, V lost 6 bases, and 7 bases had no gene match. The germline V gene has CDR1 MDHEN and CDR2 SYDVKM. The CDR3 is CASSRPGQGSYEQYF. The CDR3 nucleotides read TGTGCCAGCAGCCGGCCGGGACAGGGTTCCTACGAGCAGTACTTC.

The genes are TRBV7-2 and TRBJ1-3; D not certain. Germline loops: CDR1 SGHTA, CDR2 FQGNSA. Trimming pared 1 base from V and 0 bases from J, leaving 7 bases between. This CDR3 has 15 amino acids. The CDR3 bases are TGTGCCAGCAGCTTAGATCCCCACTCTGGAAACACCATATATTTT. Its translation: CASSLDPHSGNTIYF.

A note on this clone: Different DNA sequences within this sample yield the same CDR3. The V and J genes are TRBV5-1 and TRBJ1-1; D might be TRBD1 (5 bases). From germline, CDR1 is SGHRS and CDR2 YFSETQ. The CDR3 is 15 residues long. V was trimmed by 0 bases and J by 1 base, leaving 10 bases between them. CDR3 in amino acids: CASSLAGRENTEAFF. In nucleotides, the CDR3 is TGCGCCAGCAGCTTGGCAGGGAGGGAGAACACTGAAGCTTTCTTT.

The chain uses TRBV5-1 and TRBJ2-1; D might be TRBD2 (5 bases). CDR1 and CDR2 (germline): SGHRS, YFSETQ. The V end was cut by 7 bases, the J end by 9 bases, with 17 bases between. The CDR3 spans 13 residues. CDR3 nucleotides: TGCGCCAGCGCGCGGGCCCTTGGAAGTGAGCAGTTCTTC. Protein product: CASARALGSEQFF.

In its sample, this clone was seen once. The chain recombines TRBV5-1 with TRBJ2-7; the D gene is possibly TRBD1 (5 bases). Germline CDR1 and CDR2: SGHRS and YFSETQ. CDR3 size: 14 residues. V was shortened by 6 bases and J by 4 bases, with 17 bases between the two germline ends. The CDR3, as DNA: TGCGCCAGCAATTCGCAGGGCAGTACGTACGAGCAGTACTTC. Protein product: CASNSQGSTYEQYF.

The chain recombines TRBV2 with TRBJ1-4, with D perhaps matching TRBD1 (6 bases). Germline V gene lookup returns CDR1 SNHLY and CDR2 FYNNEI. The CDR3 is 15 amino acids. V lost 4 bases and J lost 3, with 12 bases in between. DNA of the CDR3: TGTGCCAGCAGTGGAAGCTGGACAGCTAATGAAAAACTGTTTTTT. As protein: CASSGSWTANEKLFF.

The CDR3, as DNA: TGCGCCAGCAGCATGTTTAGCGGGGGGCCCGCAGATACGCAGTATTTT. Translating it yields CASSMFSGGPADTQYF. The rearrangement uses TRBV5-1 and TRBJ2-3; 10 positions agree with TRBD2. The CDR3 spans 16 residues. Germline CDR1 SGHRS, CDR2 YFSETQ. V dropped 4 bases and J dropped 4; count of bases not matched to a gene: 9.

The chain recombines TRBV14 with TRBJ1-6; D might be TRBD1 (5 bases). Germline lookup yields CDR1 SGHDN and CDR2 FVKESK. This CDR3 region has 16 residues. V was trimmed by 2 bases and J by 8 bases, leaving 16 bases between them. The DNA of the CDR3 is TGTGCCAGCAGCCAAAGGCGGGGGTATTATGATTCACCCCTCCACTTT. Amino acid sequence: CASSQRRGYYDSPLHF. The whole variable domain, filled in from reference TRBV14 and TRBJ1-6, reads EAGVTQFPSHSVIEKGQTVTLRCDPISGHDNLYWYRRVMGKEIKFLLHFVKESKQDESGMPNNRFLAERTGGTYSTLKVQPAELEDSGVYFCASSQRRGYYDSPLHFGNGTRLTVT.

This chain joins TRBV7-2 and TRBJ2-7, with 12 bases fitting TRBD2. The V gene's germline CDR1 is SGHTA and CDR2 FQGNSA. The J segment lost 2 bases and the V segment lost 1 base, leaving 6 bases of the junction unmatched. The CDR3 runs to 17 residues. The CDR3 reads CASSLGGLAGTPYEQYF. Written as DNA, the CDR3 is TGTGCCAGCAGCTTAGGTGGACTAGCGGGGACCCCCTACGAGCAGTACTTC. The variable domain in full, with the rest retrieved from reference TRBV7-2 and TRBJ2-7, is GAGVSQSPSNKVTEKGKDVELRCDPISGHTALYWYRQSLGQGLEFLIYFQGNSAPDKSGLPSDRFSAERTGGSVSTLTIQRTQQEDSAVYLCASSLGGLAGTPYEQYFGPGTRLTVT.

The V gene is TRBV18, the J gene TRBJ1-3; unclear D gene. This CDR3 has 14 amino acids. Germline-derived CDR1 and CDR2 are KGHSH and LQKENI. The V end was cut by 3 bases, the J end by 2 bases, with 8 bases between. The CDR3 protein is CASSPLETGNTIYF. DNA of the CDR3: TGTGCCAGCTCACCGTTGGAGACTGGAAACACCATATATTTT.

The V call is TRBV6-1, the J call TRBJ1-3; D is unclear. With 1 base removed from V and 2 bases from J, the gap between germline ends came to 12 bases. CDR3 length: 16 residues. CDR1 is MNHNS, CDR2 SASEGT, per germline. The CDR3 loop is CASSEEGARTGNTIYF. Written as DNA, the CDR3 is TGTGCCAGCAGTGAAGAGGGAGCCAGAACTGGAAACACCATATATTTT.

CDR3 loop: CASSIDSWSVARDTQYF. In DNA, the CDR3 is TGTGCCAGTAGTATAGACTCGTGGTCCGTGGCACGGGATACGCAGTATTTT. J is TRBJ2-3 and V is TRBV19; D call uncertain. CDR3 length equals 17 residues. The V end lost 0 bases, the J end lost 6 bases, and 19 bases lay between the germline ends. Germline V lookup: CDR1 LNHDA, CDR2 SQIVND (reference sequence). Full variable domain (outside the CDR3, taken from reference TRBV19 and TRBJ2-3): DGGITQSPKYLFRKEGQNVTLSCEQNLNHDAMYWYRQDPGQGLRLIYYSQIVNDFQKGDIAEGYSVSREKKESFPLTVTSAQKNPTAFYLCASSIDSWSVARDTQYFGPGTRLTVL.

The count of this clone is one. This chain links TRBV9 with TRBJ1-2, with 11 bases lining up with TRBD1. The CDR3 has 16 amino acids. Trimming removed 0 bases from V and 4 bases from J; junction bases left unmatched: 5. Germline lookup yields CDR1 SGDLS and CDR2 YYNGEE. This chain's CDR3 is CASSVGRTGGGYGYTF. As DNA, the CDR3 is TGTGCCAGCAGCGTAGGTAGGACAGGGGGCGGCTATGGCTACACCTTC.

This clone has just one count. The DNA of the CDR3 is TGTGCCAGCAACGGCCTGGGGTACTACGAGCAGTACTTC. It is translated as CASNGLGYYEQYF. V gene TRBV6-6 combines with J gene TRBJ2-7, with D uncertain. Trimming left V 7 bases short and J 3 bases short, with 13 bases between. CDR1 is MNHNY and CDR2 is SVGAGI in the germline V gene (reference sequence). This CDR3 has 13 amino acids.

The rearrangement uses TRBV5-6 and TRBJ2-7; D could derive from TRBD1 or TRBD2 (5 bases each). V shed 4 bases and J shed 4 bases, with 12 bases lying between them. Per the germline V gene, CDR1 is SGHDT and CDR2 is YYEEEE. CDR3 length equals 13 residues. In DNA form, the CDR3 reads TGTGCCAGCAGCGTGGGACGACTTTACGAGCAGTACTTC. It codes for CASSVGRLYEQYF.

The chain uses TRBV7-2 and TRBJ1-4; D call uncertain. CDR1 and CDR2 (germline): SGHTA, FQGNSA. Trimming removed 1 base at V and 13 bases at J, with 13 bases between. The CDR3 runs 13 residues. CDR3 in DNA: TGTGCCAGCAGCTTAGAGCGGCGCGGGTTACTGTTTTTT. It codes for CASSLERRGLLFF.

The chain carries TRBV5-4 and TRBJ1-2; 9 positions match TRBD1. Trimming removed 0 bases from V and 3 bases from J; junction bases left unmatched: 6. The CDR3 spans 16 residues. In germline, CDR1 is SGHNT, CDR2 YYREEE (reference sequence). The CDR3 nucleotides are TGTGCCAGCAGCTTGGGGGGGGGACAGGGCCACTATGGCTACACCTTC. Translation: CASSLGGGQGHYGYTF.

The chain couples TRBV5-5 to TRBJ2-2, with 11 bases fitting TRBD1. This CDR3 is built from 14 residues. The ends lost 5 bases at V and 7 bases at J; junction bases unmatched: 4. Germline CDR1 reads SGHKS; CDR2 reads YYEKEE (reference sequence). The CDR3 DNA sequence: TGTGCCAGCAGGGACAGGGGGCTGAACGGGGAGCTGTTTTTT. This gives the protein CASRDRGLNGELFF.

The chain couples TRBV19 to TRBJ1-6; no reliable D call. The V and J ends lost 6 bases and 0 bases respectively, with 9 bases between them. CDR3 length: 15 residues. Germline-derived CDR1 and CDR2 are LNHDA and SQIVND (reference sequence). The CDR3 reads CASRTKSSYNSPLHF. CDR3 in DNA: TGTGCCAGTAGGACAAAGAGCTCCTATAATTCACCCCTCCACTTT.